Listed here are 19 T cell receptor beta chains from one sample, sequenced in a study of T cell clonality in common variable immunodeficiency (dated by TCRdb to the mid-2010s). The method was the immunoSEQ multiplex PCR assay. This is the immuneACCESS table as TCRdb keeps it, with only in-frame sequences that have V and J called. A part of the clones is gone; compared with another copy, unresolved V genes explain less than half, and the rest is unexplained. Listed for this sample are roughly 43,000 clones, none observed only a single time. The ten largest make up 0.6% to 0.8% of the sample. The sample taken for sequencing was peripheral blood mononuclear cells. All receptors derive from a person aged 18 to 70 in good health.

This clone was recorded at least ten times. The sequence runs out 3 residues before the end of the CDR3; the remainder is reconstructed from the germline J gene. The rearrangement joins TRBV19 to TRBJ1-5; no clear D gene. The CDR3 has 15 amino acids. Germline V gene data show CDR1 as LNHDA and CDR2 as SQIVND (reference sequence). V was clipped by 1 base and J by 0 bases, with 7 bases between them. The part of the CDR3 DNA that was read is TGTGCCAGTAGTATAGGTGCGTATAGCAATCAGCCC. Protein product: CASSIGAYSNQP. The entire CDR3 is CASSIGAYSNQPQHF.

This clone was found many times. Read data end 3 residues before the CDR3 end; the end is taken from the germline J gene. The rearrangement uses TRBV9 and TRBJ2-5; D may be TRBD1 (6 bases). V shed 3 bases and J shed 5 bases, with 14 bases lying between them. Germline CDR1 SGDLS, CDR2 YYNGEE. The CDR3 covers 14 residues. CDR3 DNA, as far as it was read: TGTGCCAGCAGCGCAGGACAGTTCGGGGAGACC. It encodes CASSAGQFGET. From start to end, the CDR3 is CASSAGQFGETQYF.

There are many counts of this clone. Read sequence stops 3 residues before the CDR3 end, and the germline J gene provides the missing end. This chain joins TRBV7-2 and TRBJ2-5; TRBD2 might be the D (7 bases). The V gene lost 4 bases and the J gene lost 2 bases, with 14 bases spanning the gap. Germline-derived CDR1 and CDR2 are SGHTA and FQGNSA. The CDR3 sequence is 15 residues long. The part of the CDR3 DNA that was read is TGTGCCAGCAGCTCAGGCGGGGGCCCGCAAGAGACC. This gives the protein CASSSGGGPQET. The full CDR3 reads CASSSGGGPQETQYF.

This clone was seen at least ten times. The CDR3 is cut off 3 residues early in the read; its end comes from the germline J gene. This chain uses TRBV4-1 with TRBJ1-5; a possible D gene is TRBD1 (6 bases). In germline, CDR1 is MGHRA, CDR2 YSYEKL. CDR3 length: 17 amino acids. V was trimmed by 0 bases and J by 6 bases, leaving 18 bases between them. The DNA read from the CDR3 is TGCGCCAGCAGCCAAGATATTATCGGGGGGGCAGGTCAGCCC. The encoded protein is CASSQDIIGGAGQP. The entire CDR3 reads CASSQDIIGGAGQPQHF.

This clone was seen ten or more times. The read terminates 3 residues ahead of where the CDR3 ends, so the germline J gene completes it. The chain employs TRBV20-1 and TRBJ1-5, with a possible D match to TRBD1 (6 bases). V was trimmed by 1 base and J by 7 bases, leaving 11 bases between them. Germline lookup yields CDR1 DFQATT and CDR2 SNEGSKA (reference sequence). CDR3 length equals 13 residues. This chain's CDR3 is CSARVLGGQPQHF. The CDR3 bases that were read are TGCAGTGCTAGAGTGCTAGGGGGACAGCCC.

This clone was detected ten times or more. Sequencing ends 3 residues short of the CDR3 end; the germline J gene provides the rest. The rearrangement joins TRBV20-1 to TRBJ2-1; 16 nucleotides align to TRBD2. The J segment lost 1 base and the V segment lost 6 bases, leaving 6 bases of the junction unmatched. Germline CDR1 reads DFQATT; CDR2 reads SNEGSKA (reference sequence). There are 17 residues in the CDR3. The covered CDR3 bases are TGCAGTGCGGGGACTAGCGGGAGGGCCGGGTCCTACAATGAG. It encodes CSAGTSGRAGSYNE. In full, the CDR3 reads CSAGTSGRAGSYNEQFF.

In its sample, this clone was seen many times. The read falls 3 residues short of the CDR3 end, and the missing part is taken from the germline J gene. This chain uses TRBV28 with TRBJ2-7; 10 bases are a match to TRBD1. The V segment lost 5 bases and the J segment 1 base; nucleotides outside the gene matches: 2. The germline V gene encodes CDR1 MDHEN and CDR2 SYDVKM. This CDR3 comprises 14 residues. The CDR3 reads CASSGTGASYEQYF. The sequenced CDR3 bases are TGTGCCAGCAGTGGGACAGGGGCTTCCTACGAG.

In this sample, this clone turned up many times. The read stops 3 residues short of the end of the CDR3; the missing end is completed from the germline J gene. The chain uses TRBV7-9 and TRBJ1-1, with 8 bases lining up with TRBD1. The germline gives CDR1 SEHNR, CDR2 FQNEAQ (reference sequence). Trimming took 6 bases from V and 7 from J; bases not matched to a gene: 10. This CDR3 is built from 14 residues. Partial CDR3 DNA: TGTGCCAGCAGTTCACGGACAGGGTGGGATGAA. Its protein is CASSSRTGWDE. The entire CDR3 is CASSSRTGWDEAFF.

Ten or more counts support this clone. The read gets to within 3 residues of the CDR3 end, and the germline J gene fills in the rest. The chain combines TRBV18 with TRBJ2-7, with 11 bases lining up with TRBD1. J was trimmed by 0 bases and V by 5 bases; bases with no gene match: 3. From germline, CDR1 is KGHSH and CDR2 LQKENI. The length of the CDR3 is 15 residues. The part of the CDR3 DNA that was read is TGTGCCAGCTCAACTGGACAGGGGGCCTCCTACGAG. Protein sequence: CASSTGQGASYE. The whole CDR3 region reads CASSTGQGASYEQYF.

This clone has a count of ten or more. The sequenced fragment ends 3 residues before the CDR3 boundary, so the rest is inferred from the germline J gene. The chain carries TRBV11-2 and TRBJ1-2; 7 nucleotides agree with TRBD1. V lost 4 bases, J lost 3 bases, and 8 bases stayed unmatched. This CDR3 spans 15 amino acids. Germline V gene lookup returns CDR1 SGHAT and CDR2 FQNNGV. The CDR3 is CASSSLRGTDYGYTF. The covered CDR3 bases are TGTGCCAGCAGCTCCCTCCGAGGGACAGACTATGGC.

This clone was recorded many times. The read terminates 3 residues before the CDR3 end, so the remaining end is supplied by the germline J gene. The gene calls are TRBV30 and TRBJ1-1, with 9 bases fitting TRBD1. Germline values: CDR1 GTSNPN, CDR2 SVGIG (reference sequence). The CDR3 loop spans 12 amino acids. This CDR3 reads CAWSGGTGTAFF. CDR3 DNA, as far as it was read: TGTGCCTGGAGTGGAGGGACAGGGACA. Together with reference TRBV30 and TRBJ1-1, the CDR3 gives the full variable domain: SQTIHQWPATLVQPVGSPLSLECTVEGTSNPNLYWYRQAAGRGLQLLFYSVGIGQISSEVPQNLSASRPQDRQFILSSKKLLLSDSGFYLCAWSGGTGTAFFGQGTRLTVV.

This clone was detected many times. The read terminates 3 residues before the CDR3 end, so the remaining end is supplied by the germline J gene. The rearrangement joins TRBV6-1 to TRBJ1-2, with TRBD1 matching 8 bases. V lost 2 bases and J lost 7; bases outside the gene matches: 9. Germline CDR1 is MNHNS and CDR2 is SASEGT. The CDR3 spans 15 residues. CDR3 DNA, as far as it was read: TGTGCCAGCAGTGAAAGCTTAGGACAGGGAGGTGGC. Its protein is CASSESLGQGGG. The whole CDR3 protein reads CASSESLGQGGGYTF.

This clone has ten or more counts. The observed sequence ends 3 residues before the CDR3 terminus, with the missing tail filled in from the germline J gene. This chain links TRBV20-1 with TRBJ2-1, with TRBD2 identical over 10 bases. V shed 3 bases, J shed 2 bases, and the junction held 10 bases outside the gene matches. The V gene's germline CDR1 is DFQATT and CDR2 SNEGSKA (reference sequence). The CDR3 runs 17 residues. This chain's CDR3 is CSASVFSGGPTYNEQFF. Incomplete CDR3 DNA: TGCAGTGCTAGTGTTTTTAGCGGGGGGCCGACCTACAATGAG.

This clone was counted at least ten times. Read data end 3 residues before the CDR3 end; the end is taken from the germline J gene. The chain joins TRBV5-6 to TRBJ1-2, with a weak D call TRBD1 (5 bases). The CDR3 contains 14 residues. CDR1 SGHDT and CDR2 YYEEEE come from the germline V gene. Trimming stripped 0 bases from V and 2 bases from J, with 8 bases between. Partial CDR3 DNA: TGTGCCAGCAGCTTGGATCGGGGGAACTATGGC. Its protein product is CASSLDRGNYG. The entire CDR3 is CASSLDRGNYGYTF.

This clone was seen repeatedly, ten times or more. From the germline J gene comes the end of the CDR3, since the read stops 3 residues before it. This chain joins TRBV12-3 or TRBV12-4 and TRBJ2-1, with TRBD2 as a possible D gene (6 bases). The CDR3 covers 14 residues. V lost 7 bases to trimming and J lost 1 base, with 11 bases between them. The covered CDR3 bases are TGTGCCAGCACCCCGGGGACTTCCTACAATGAG. This codes for CASTPGTSYNE. The CDR3, in full, reads CASTPGTSYNEQFF.

At least ten counts were recorded for this clone. CDR3 in amino acids: CASSPSDREIETQYF. The covered CDR3 bases are TGTGCCAGCAGTCCATCGGACAGGGAGATAGAGACC. The genes are TRBV12-3 or TRBV12-4 and TRBJ2-5, with 8 nucleotides matching TRBD1. The read finishes 3 residues shy of the CDR3 end, and the germline J gene is used to complete it. The CDR3 extends over 15 amino acids. V lost 5 bases and J lost 4; bases outside the gene matches: 9.

This clone occurred many times. CDR3 region: CASSVGGATEAFF. Partial CDR3 DNA: TGTGCCAGCAGCGTAGGAGGGGCCACTGAA. The J gene is TRBJ1-1, the V gene TRBV9, with a possible D match to TRBD1 (5 bases). With the read ending 3 residues before the CDR3 end, the germline J gene is used to fill in that end. V was trimmed by 0 bases and J by 4 bases, leaving 7 bases between them. Germline CDR1 reads SGDLS; CDR2 reads YYNGEE. The CDR3 has 13 residues.

This clone came up many times. The sequenced fragment ends 3 residues before the CDR3 boundary, so the rest is inferred from the germline J gene. J is TRBJ2-1 and V is TRBV20-1; TRBD2 aligns across 9 bases. The junction had 9 bases not matched to a gene; V was cut back by 3 bases and J by 3 bases. There are 16 residues in the CDR3. The germline V gene encodes CDR1 DFQATT and CDR2 SNEGSKA (reference sequence). The sequenced CDR3 bases are TGCAGTGCTAGTGGGGGGCTAGCGGGACTCTACAATGAG. This translates into CSASGGLAGLYNE. Given in full, the CDR3 is CSASGGLAGLYNEQFF.

This clone was found many times. Incomplete CDR3 DNA: TGCAGCGTTGTTCCTCCGGGACGGGGGGAAACCGGGGAG. Amino acid sequence: CSVVPPGRGETGE. The CDR3 reads in full as CSVVPPGRGETGELFF. The rearrangement uses TRBV29-1 and TRBJ2-2; TRBD2 aligns across 7 bases. Read coverage stops 3 residues before the CDR3 terminus; the germline J gene supplies the remainder. The CDR3 loop spans 16 amino acids. The germline gives CDR1 SQVTM, CDR2 ANQGSEA. Unmatched junction bases numbered 13, after V lost 4 bases and J lost 5 bases.